The TCR beta chain under discussion was sequenced for a study of cytomegalovirus exposure and HLA in healthy donors. Whole-study findings and limits: After further analysis at a later stage, 15,000 to 20,000 TCR beta sequences were associated with HLA alleles at 0.05 false discovery rate.

The V gene lost 5 bases and the J gene lost 2 bases, with 3 bases spanning the gap. The CDR3 is 11 residues long. Germline CDR1 SGHTA, CDR2 FQGNSA. As concerns this clone: Its antigen is as yet unknown.

The PCR was carried out with 60 Vbeta primers and 13 Jbeta primers. Clones were read by immunoSEQ multiplex PCR, and TCRdb kept only the in-frame ones, dropping some. Of about 180,000 clones listed, 70% to 90% were seen once; the top ten hold less than 3%. The source of this sequence is a male donor in good health and CMV-seronegative. The chain is built from TRBV7-2 and TRBJ2-5, with D unresolved. The sequencing input was PBMCs. The CDR3 region has the DNA TGTGCCAGCAGCCCACAAGAGACCCAGTACTTC. Its translation: CASSPQETQYF.